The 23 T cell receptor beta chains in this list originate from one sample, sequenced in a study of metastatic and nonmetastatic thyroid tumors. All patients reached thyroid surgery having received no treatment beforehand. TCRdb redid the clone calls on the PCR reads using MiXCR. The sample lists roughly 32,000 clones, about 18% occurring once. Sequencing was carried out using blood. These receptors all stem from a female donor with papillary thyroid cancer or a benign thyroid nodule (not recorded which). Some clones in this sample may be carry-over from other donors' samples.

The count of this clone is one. The CDR3 is CATSDYTIRTPGTGELFF. CDR3 nucleotide sequence: TGTGCCACCAGTGATTATACGATCCGGACCCCCGGCACCGGGGAGCTGTTTTTT. The genes are TRBV24-1 and TRBJ2-2; D gene ambiguous. V was cut by 2 bases and J by 4 bases, with 19 bases left in between. Germline values: CDR1 KGHDR, CDR2 SFDVKD. The CDR3 is made up of 18 amino acids.

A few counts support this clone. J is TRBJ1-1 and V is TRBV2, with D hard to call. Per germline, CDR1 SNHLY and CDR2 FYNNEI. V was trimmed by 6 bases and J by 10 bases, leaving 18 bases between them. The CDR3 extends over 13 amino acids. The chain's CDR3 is CASRTDGAGLAFF. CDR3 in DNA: TGTGCCAGCAGGACGGACGGAGCCGGATTAGCTTTCTTT. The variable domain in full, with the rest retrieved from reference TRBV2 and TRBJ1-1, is EPEVTQTPSHQVTQMGQEVILRCVPISNHLYFYWYRQILGQKVEFLVSFYNNEISEKSEIFDDQFSVERPDGSNFTLKIRSTKLEDSAMYFCASRTDGAGLAFFGQGTRLTVV.

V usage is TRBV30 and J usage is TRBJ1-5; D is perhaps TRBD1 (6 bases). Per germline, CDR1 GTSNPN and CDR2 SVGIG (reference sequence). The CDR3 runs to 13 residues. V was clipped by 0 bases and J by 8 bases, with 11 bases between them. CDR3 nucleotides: TGTGCCTGGAGTGTGCGCAGGGGCAAGCCCCAGCATTTT. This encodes CAWSVRRGKPQHF.

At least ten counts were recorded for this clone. CDR3 DNA sequence: TGTGCCAGCAGTCTAGATGGACTAGTTCGGGAGACCCAGTACTTC. Its translation: CASSLDGLVRETQYF. V and J are TRBV12-3 or TRBV12-4 and TRBJ2-5, with TRBD2 identical over 7 bases. The CDR3 is 15 amino acids. Germline trimming cut 5 bases from V and 5 bases from J; bases unmatched to any gene: 11.

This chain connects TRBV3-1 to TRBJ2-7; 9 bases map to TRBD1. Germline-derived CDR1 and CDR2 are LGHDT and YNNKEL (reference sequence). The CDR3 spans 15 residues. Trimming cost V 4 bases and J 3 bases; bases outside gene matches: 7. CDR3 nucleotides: TGTGCCAGCAGCCCTTTACCGGGACAGGGCTACGAGCAGTACTTC. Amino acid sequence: CASSPLPGQGYEQYF.

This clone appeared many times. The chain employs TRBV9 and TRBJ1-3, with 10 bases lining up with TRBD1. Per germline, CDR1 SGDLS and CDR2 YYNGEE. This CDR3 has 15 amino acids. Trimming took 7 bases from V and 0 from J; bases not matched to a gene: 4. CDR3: CASGRDRGSGNTIYF. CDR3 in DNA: TGTGCCAGCGGCCGGGACAGGGGCTCTGGAAACACCATATATTTT.

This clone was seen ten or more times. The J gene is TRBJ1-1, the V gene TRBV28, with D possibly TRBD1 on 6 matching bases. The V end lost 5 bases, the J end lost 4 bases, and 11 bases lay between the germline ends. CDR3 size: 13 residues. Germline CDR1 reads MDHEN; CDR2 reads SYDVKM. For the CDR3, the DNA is TGTGCCAGCAGTCCCTACAGGGCCACTGAAGCTTTCTTT. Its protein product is CASSPYRATEAFF.

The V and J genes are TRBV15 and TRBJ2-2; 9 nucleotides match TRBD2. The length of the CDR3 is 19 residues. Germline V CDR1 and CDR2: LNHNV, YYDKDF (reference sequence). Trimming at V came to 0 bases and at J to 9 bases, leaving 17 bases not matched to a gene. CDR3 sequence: CATSRDNPGLARTTWELFF. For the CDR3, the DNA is TGTGCCACCAGCAGAGATAATCCTGGACTAGCGCGCACGACCTGGGAGCTGTTTTTT.

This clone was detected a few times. The CDR3 sequence is CASTPFVSGANVLTF. In DNA, the CDR3 is TGTGCCAGTACTCCTTTTGTCTCTGGGGCCAACGTCCTGACTTTC. This chain joins TRBV6-1 and TRBJ2-6; D is unclear. CDR1 and CDR2 from the germline V gene are MNHNS and SASEGT. The CDR3 is made up of 15 amino acids. Between the trimmed V and J ends, which lost 9 bases and 0 bases, there was a span of 12 bases.

CDR3 sequence reads: CSARDFKSSTSYEQYF. The CDR3 DNA sequence: TGCAGTGCTAGAGATTTTAAAAGTAGTACTAGCTACGAGCAGTACTTC. The V and J genes are TRBV20-1 and TRBJ2-7; a possible D gene is TRBD2 (5 bases). Trimming stripped 0 bases from V and 3 bases from J, with 18 bases between. CDR1 and CDR2 (germline): DFQATT, SNEGSKA (reference sequence). The CDR3 spans 16 residues.

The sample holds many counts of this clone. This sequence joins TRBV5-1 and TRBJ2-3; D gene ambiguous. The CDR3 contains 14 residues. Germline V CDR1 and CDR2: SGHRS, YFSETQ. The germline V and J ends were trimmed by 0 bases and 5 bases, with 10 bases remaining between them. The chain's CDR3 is CASSLESALDTQYF. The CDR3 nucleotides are TGCGCCAGCAGCTTGGAATCGGCCTTAGATACGCAGTATTTT.

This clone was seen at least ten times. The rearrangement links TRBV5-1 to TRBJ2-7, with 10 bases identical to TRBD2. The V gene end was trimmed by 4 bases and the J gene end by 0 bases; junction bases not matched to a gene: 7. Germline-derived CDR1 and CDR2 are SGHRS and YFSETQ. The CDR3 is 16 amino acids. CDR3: CASSSGLAESSYEQYF. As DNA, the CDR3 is TGCGCCAGCAGCAGTGGACTAGCGGAGAGCTCCTACGAGCAGTACTTC.

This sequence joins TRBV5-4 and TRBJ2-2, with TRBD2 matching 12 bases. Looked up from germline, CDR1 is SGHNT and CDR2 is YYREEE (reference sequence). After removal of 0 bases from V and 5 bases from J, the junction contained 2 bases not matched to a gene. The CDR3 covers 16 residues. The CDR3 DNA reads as TGTGCCAGCAGCTTGGGACTAGCGGGGGTTACCGGGGAGCTGTTTTTT. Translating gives CASSLGLAGVTGELFF.

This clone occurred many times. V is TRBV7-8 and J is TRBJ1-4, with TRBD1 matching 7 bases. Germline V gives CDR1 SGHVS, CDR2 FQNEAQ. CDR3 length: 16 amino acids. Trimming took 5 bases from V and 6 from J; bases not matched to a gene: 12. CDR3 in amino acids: CASSPRQGNPHEKLFF. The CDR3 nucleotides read TGTGCCAGCAGCCCCCGACAGGGAAACCCCCATGAAAAACTGTTTTTT.

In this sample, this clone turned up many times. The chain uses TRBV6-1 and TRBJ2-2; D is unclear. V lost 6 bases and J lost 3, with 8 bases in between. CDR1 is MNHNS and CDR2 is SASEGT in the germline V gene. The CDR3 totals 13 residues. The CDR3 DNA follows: TGTGCCAGCAGCTGGAGACACACCGGGGAGCTGTTTTTT. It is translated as CASSWRHTGELFF.

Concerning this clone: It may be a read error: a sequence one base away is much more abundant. The DNA of the CDR3 is TGTGGCAGCAGCCAAGACAGGGCTATTGGAAAACTGTTTTTT. This gives the protein CGSSQDRAIGKLFF. V usage is TRBV12-3 or TRBV12-4 and J usage is TRBJ1-4; 7 bases align to TRBD1. This CDR3 has 14 amino acids.

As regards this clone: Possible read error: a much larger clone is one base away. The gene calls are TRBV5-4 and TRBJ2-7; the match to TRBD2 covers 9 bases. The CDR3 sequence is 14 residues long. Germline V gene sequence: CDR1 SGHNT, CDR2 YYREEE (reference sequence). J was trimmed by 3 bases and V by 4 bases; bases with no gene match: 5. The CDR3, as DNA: TGTGCCAGCAGCGAGCGGGGGGTCAGCTACGAGCAGTACTTC. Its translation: CASSERGVSYEQYF.

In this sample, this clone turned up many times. CDR3 coding DNA: TGTGCCAGCAGCTTCCCAGGGGATACAGATACGCAGTATTTT. As protein: CASSFPGDTDTQYF. This sequence joins TRBV7-8 and TRBJ2-3; D perhaps matches TRBD1 (6 bases). The CDR3 sequence is 14 residues long. V lost 3 bases and J 3 bases, leaving 10 bases between the germline ends. CDR1 is SGHVS and CDR2 is FQNEAQ in the germline V gene. The full variable domain, in which reference TRBV7-8 and TRBJ2-3 provide the parts outside the CDR3, is GAGVSQSPRYKVAKRGQDVALRCDPISGHVSLFWYQQALGQGPEFLTYFQNEAQLDKSGLPSDRFFAERPEGSVSTLKIQRTQQEDSAVYLCASSFPGDTDTQYFGPGTRLTVL.

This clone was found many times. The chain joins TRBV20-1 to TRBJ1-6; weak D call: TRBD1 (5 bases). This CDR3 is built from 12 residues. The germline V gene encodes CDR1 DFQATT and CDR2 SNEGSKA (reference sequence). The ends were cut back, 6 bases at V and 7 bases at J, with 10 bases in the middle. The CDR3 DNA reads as TGCAGTGCCGAAGGGACGAATTCACCCCTCCACTTT. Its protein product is CSAEGTNSPLHF.

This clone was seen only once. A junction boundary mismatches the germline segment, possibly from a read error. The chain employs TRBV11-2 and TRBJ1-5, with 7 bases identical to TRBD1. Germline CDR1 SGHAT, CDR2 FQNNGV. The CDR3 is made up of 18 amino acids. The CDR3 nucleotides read TGTGCCAGCAGCCCCAGGACAGGCCAGGGCTTGAGCAATAAGCCCCAGCATTTT. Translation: CASSPRTGQGLSNKPQHF.

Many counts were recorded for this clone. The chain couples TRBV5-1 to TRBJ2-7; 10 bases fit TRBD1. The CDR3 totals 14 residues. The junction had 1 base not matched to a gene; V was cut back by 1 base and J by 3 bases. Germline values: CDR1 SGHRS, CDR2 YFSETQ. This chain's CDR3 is CASSLRTGGYEQYF. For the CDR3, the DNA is TGCGCCAGCAGCTTGCGGACAGGGGGCTACGAGCAGTACTTC.

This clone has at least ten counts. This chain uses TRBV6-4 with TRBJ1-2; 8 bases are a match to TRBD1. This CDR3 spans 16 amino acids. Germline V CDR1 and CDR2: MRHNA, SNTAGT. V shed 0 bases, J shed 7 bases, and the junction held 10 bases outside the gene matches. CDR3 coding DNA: TGTGCCAGCAGTGACTCCCCGGACAGGGCATTGTTTGGCTACACCTTC. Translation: CASSDSPDRALFGYTF.

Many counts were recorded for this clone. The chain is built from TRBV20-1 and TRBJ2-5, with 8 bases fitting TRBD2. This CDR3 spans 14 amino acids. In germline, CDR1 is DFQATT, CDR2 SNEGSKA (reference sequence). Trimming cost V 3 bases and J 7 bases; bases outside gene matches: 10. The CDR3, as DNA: TGCAGTGCTAGCCCAGCGGGGGCCTCCAGGACCCAGTACTTC. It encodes CSASPAGASRTQYF.